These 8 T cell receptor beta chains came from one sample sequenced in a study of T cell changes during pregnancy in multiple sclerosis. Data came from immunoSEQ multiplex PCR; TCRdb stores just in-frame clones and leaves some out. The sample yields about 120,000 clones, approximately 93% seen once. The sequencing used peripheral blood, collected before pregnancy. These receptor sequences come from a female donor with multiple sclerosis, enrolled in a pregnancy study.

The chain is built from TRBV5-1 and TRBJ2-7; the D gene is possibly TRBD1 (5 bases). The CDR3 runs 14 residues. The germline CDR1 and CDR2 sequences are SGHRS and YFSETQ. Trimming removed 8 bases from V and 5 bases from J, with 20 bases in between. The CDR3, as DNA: TGCGCCAGTGCTACAGGTGTTATGGTGGACGAGCAGTACTTC. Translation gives CASATGVMVDEQYF.

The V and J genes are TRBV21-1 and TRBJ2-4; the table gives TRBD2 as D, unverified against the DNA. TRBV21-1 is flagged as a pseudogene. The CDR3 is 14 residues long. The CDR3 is CASSQPRRGNIQYF. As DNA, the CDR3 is TGTGCCAGCAGCCAACCACGGAGGGGAAACATTCAGTACTTC.

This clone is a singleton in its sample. CDR3 coding DNA: TGCGCCAGCAGAGGACACCCGCTAACGGATACCGGGGAGCTGTTTTTT. Encoded protein: CASRGHPLTDTGELFF. V gene TRBV4-1 combines with J gene TRBJ2-2; tentative D call: TRBD1 (5 bases). The CDR3 consists of 16 residues. Between the trimmed V and J ends, which lost 6 bases and 5 bases, there was a span of 19 bases. The germline V gene encodes CDR1 MGHRA and CDR2 YSYEKL.

In nucleotides, the CDR3 is TGCGCCAGCAACAGGGACAGGGATGATGGCTATGGCTACACCTTC. This gives the protein CASNRDRDDGYGYTF. This chain connects TRBV5-1 to TRBJ1-2, with 9 bases matching TRBD1. Germline CDR1 is SGHRS and CDR2 is YFSETQ. This CDR3 has 15 residues. The V segment lost 6 bases and the J segment 4 bases; nucleotides outside the gene matches: 10.

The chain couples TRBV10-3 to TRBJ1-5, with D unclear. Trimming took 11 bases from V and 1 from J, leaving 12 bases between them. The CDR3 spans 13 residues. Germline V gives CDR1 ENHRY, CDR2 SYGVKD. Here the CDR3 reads CASRARSNQPQHF. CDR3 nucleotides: TGTGCCTCGCGCGCCAGGAGCAATCAGCCCCAGCATTTT.

The CDR3 bases are TGTGCCAGCTCTTCCGGGAGGGAAGCTTTCTTT. This encodes CASSSGREAFF. This sequence joins TRBV6-5 and TRBJ1-1, with D uncertain. The CDR3 covers 11 residues. The V end was cut by 8 bases, the J end by 8 bases, with 12 bases between. CDR1 and CDR2 (germline): MNHEY, SVGAGI.

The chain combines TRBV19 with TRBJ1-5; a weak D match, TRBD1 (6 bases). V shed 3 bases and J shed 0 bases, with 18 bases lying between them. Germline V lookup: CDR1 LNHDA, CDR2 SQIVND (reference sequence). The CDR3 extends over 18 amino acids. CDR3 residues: CASSIVANTGYSNQPQHF. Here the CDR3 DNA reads TGTGCCAGTAGTATTGTCGCCAATACAGGGTATAGCAATCAGCCCCAGCATTTT.

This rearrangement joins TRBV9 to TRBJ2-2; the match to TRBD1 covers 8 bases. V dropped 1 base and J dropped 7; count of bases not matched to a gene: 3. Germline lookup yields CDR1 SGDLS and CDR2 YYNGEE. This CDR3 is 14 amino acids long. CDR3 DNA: TGTGCCAGCAGCGTACAGGGGGCAAGCGGGGAGCTGTTTTTT. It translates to CASSVQGASGELFF. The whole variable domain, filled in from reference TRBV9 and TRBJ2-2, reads DSGVTQTPKHLITATGQRVTLRCSPRSGDLSVYWYQQSLDQGLQFLIQYYNGEERAKGNILERFSAQQFPDLHSELNLSSLELGDSALYFCASSVQGASGELFFGEGSRLTVL.